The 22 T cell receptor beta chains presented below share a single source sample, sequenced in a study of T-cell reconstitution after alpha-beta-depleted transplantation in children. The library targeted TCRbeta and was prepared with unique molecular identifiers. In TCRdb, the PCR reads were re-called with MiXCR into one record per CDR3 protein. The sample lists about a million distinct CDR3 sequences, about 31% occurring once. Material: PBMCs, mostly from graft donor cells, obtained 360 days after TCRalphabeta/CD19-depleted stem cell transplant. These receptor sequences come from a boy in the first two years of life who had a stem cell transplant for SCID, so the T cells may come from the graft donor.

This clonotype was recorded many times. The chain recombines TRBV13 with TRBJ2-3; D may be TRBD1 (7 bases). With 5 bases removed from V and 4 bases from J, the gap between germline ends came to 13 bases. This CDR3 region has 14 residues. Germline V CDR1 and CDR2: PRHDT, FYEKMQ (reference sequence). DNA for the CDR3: TGTGCCAGCAGCGGAGGGGGCTCGGCAGATACGCAGTATTTT. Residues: CASSGGGSADTQYF.

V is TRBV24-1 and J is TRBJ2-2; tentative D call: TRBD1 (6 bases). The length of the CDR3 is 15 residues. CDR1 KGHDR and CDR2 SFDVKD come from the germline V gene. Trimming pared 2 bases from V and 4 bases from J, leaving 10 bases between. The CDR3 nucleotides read TGTGCCACCAGTGATTCCACAGGGCCCACCGGGGAGCTGTTTTTT. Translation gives CATSDSTGPTGELFF.

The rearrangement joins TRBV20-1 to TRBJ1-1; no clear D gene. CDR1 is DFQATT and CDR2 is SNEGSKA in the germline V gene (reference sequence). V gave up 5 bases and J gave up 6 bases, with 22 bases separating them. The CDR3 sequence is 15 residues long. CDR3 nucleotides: TGCAGTGCTGATATTCTCGGGCCCTGGAGCGCTGAAGCTTTCTTT. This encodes CSADILGPWSAEAFF.

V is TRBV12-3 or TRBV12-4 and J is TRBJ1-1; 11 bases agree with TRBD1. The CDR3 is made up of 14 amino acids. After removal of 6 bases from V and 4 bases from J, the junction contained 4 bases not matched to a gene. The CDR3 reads CASSRTGGSTEAFF. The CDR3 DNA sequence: TGTGCCAGCAGCAGGACAGGGGGCAGCACTGAAGCTTTCTTT.

The CDR3 is CASSYSGATGAGEQYF. In nucleotides, the CDR3 is TGTGCCAGCAGTTACTCGGGGGCTACAGGGGCAGGCGAGCAGTACTTC. This sequence joins TRBV6-5 and TRBJ2-7; 7 bases line up with TRBD1. The germline V gene has CDR1 MNHEY and CDR2 SVGAGI. After removal of 0 bases from V and 6 bases from J, the junction contained 11 bases not matched to a gene. CDR3 length: 16 residues.

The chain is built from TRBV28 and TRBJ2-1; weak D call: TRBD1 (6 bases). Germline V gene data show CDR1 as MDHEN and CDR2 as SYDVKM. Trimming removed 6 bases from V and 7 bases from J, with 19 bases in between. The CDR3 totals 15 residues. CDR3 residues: CASSIEGVARNEQFF. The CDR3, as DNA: TGTGCCAGCAGCATAGAGGGGGTGGCTAGAAATGAGCAGTTCTTC.

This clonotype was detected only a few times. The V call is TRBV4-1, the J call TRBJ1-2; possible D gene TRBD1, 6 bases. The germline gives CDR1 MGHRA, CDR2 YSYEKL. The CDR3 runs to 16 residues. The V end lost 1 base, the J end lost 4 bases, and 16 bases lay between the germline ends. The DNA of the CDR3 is TGCGCCAGCAGCCAAGGGACCTTCGACAGGTCCTATGGCTACACCTTC. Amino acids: CASSQGTFDRSYGYTF.

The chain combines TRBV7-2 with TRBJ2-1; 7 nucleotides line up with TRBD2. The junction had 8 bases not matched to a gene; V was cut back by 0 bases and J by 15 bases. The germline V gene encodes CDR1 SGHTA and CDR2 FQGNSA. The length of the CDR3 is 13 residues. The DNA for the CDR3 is TGTGCCAGCAGCTTAGCTATAGGACTAGGACGGTTCTTC. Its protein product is CASSLAIGLGRFF.

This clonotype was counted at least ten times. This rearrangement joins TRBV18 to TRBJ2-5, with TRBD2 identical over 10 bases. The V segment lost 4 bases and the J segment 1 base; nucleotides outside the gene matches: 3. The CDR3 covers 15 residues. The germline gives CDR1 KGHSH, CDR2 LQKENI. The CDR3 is CASSLASGSQETQYF. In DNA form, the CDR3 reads TGTGCCAGCTCACTGGCTAGCGGGAGCCAAGAGACCCAGTACTTC.

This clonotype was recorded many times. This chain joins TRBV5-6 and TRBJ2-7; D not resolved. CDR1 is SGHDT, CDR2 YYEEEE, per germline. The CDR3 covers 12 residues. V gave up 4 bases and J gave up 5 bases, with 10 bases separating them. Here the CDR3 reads CASSLGPDEQYF. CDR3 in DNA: TGTGCCAGCAGCCTGGGTCCGGACGAGCAGTACTTC.

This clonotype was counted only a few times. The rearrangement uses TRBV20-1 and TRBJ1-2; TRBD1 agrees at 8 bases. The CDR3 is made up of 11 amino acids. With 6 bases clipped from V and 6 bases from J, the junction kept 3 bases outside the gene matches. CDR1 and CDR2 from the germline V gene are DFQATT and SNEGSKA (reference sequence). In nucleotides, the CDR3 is TGCAGTGCAAAGACAGGGGATGGCTACACCTTC. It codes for CSAKTGDGYTF.

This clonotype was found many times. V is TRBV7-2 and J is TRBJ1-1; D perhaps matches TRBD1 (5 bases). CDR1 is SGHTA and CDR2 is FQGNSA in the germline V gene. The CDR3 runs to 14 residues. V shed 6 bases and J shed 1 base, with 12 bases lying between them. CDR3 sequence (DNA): TGTGCCAGCAGGTCCGGGACGACGAACACTGAAGCTTTCTTT. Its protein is CASRSGTTNTEAFF.

CDR3 DNA sequence: TGTGCCAGCAGTGGCTTACTGAGCTCTGGGGCCAACGTCCTGACTTTC. Its translation: CASSGLLSSGANVLTF. The V call is TRBV12-3 or TRBV12-4, the J call TRBJ2-6; the D is unclear. V was clipped by 5 bases and J by 0 bases, with 11 bases between them. CDR3 size: 16 residues.

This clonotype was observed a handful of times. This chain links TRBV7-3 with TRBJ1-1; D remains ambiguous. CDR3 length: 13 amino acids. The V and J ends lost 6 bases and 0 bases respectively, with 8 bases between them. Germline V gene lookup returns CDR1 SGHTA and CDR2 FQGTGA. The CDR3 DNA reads TGTGCCAGCAGGCGGGTTTTGAACACTGAAGCTTTCTTT. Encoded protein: CASRRVLNTEAFF. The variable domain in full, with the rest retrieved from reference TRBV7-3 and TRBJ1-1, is GAGVSQTPSNKVTEKGKYVELRCDPISGHTALYWYRQSLGQGPEFLIYFQGTGAADDSGLPNDRFFAVRPEGSVSTLKIQRTERGDSAVYLCASRRVLNTEAFFGQGTRLTVV.

CDR3 coding DNA: TGTGCCAGCAGTGAATACGGGACAGGGGTCACAGATACGCAGTATTTT. Protein: CASSEYGTGVTDTQYF. This chain connects TRBV2 to TRBJ2-3; 10 bases are a match to TRBD1. Per the germline V gene, CDR1 is SNHLY and CDR2 is FYNNEI. Losses at the gene ends were 2 bases for V and 2 bases for J; bases not matched to a gene: 4. CDR3 length: 16 amino acids. The full variable domain, its missing parts supplied by reference TRBV2 and TRBJ2-3, is EPEVTQTPSHQVTQMGQEVILRCVPISNHLYFYWYRQILGQKVEFLVSFYNNEISEKSEIFDDQFSVERPDGSNFTLKIRSTKLEDSAMYFCASSEYGTGVTDTQYFGPGTRLTVL.

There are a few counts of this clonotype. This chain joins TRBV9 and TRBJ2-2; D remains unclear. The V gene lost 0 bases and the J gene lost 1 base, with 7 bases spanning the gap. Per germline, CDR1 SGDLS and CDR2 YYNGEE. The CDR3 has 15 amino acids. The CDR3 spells CASSVVSGNTGELFF. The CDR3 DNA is TGTGCCAGCAGCGTAGTCTCCGGGAACACCGGGGAGCTGTTTTTT.

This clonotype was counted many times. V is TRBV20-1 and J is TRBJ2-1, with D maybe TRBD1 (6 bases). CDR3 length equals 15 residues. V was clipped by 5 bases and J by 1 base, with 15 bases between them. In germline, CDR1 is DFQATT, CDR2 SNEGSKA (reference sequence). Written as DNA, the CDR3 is TGCAGTGCTCAAGAACAGGGAGTTTCCTACAATGAGCAGTTCTTC. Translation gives CSAQEQGVSYNEQFF.

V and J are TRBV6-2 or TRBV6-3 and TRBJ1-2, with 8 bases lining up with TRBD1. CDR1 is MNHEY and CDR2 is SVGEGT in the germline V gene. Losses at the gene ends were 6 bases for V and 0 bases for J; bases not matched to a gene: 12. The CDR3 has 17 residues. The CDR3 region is CASSPIDRGSANYGYTF. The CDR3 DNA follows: TGTGCCAGCAGCCCCATCGACAGGGGCTCCGCTAACTATGGCTACACCTTC.

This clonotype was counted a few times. The CDR3 DNA sequence: TGCGCCAGCAGCTGCCCAGACAACATGAACACTGAAGCTTTCTTT. Residues: CASSCPDNMNTEAFF. The V and J genes are TRBV5-1 and TRBJ1-1; D ambiguous. The V end was cut by 3 bases, the J end by 0 bases, with 12 bases between. The CDR3 is 15 amino acids. Germline V gene lookup returns CDR1 SGHRS and CDR2 YFSETQ.

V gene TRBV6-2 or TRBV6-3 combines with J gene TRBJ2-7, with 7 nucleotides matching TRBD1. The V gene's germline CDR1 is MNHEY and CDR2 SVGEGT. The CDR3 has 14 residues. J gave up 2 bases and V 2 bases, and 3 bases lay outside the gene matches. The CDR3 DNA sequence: TGTGCCAGCAGTTACGGGGACAGCCCCTACGAGCAGTACTTC. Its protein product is CASSYGDSPYEQYF.

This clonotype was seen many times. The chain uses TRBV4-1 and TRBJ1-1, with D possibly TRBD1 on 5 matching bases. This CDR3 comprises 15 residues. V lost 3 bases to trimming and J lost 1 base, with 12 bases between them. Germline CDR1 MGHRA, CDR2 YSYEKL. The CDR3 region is CASSQRDSGNTEAFF. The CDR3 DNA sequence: TGCGCCAGCAGCCAGAGAGACAGTGGGAACACTGAAGCTTTCTTT.

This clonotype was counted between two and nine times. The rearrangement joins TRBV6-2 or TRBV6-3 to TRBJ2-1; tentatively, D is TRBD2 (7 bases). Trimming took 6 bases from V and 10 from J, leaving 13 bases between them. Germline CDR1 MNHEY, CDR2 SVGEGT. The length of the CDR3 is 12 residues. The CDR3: CASSRRGAEQFF. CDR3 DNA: TGTGCCAGCAGCCGACGGGGGGCGGAGCAGTTCTTC.